This note documents a single T cell receptor (beta chain) sequence. Amplification yielded TCR beta CDR3 regions, with RNA transcripts as the source. RT-PCR in the first round (using the HTBI primer set) targeted the TCR CDR3. TCRdb independently ran MiXCR on the multiplex PCR reads; one entry per CDR3 protein. Of 460,000 or so distinct CDR3 sequences listed, 13% to 15% were seen once; the top ten hold 15% to 20%. This specimen belongs to a study of T cells in Graves' hyperthyroidism and ophthalmopathy. The ends lost 3 bases at V and 7 bases at J; junction bases unmatched: 4. The CDR3 covers 13 residues. Germline CDR1 SGHKS, CDR2 YYEKEE (reference sequence).

Sequencing input: blood. The receptor's source is a woman between 18 and 30 years old with Graves' hyperthyroidism. The chain combines TRBV5-5 with TRBJ1-1; 9 bases line up with TRBD1. CDR3 region: CASSWDREDEAFF. For the CDR3, the DNA is TGTGCCAGCAGCTGGGACAGGGAGGATGAAGCTTTCTTT.